This TCR beta chain was identified in a study of blood T cell repertoires in COVID-19. Study as a whole: Sites in the United States, Italy and Spain provided acute and convalescent COVID-19 samples. In each case, the material was cDNA or gDNA derived from T cells, B-cell-depleted T cells, or PBMCs.

V shed 6 bases and J shed 2 bases, with 19 bases lying between them. The CDR3 covers 15 residues. CDR1 and CDR2 (germline): SQVTM, ANQGSEA. TCRdb's table, derived via immunoSEQ multiplex PCR, lists solely in-frame clones and lacks some. This table holds 300,000 to 400,000 clones, approximately 90% found once. This TCR came from a woman between 18 and 29 years old who had recovered from COVID-19. The gene calls are TRBV29-1 and TRBJ1-2; no firm D call. Sequencing was done on a sample of peripheral blood. The CDR3 spells CSVPHPGSRNYGYTF. Written as DNA, the CDR3 is TGCAGCGTCCCACACCCAGGATCCCGGAACTATGGCTACACCTTC.